This T cell receptor beta chain was documented in a study of regulatory T cells in long-lasting Graves disease. Study in general: The criterion for persistent Graves' disease was over 5 years of antithyroid drugs with positive TSH receptor antibodies.

Regarding the study as a whole: New patients shared fewer public clonotypes (approximately 970) than persistent patients did (approximately 2,700).

As concerns this clonotype: As yet, its antigen is unknown.

iRepertoire HTBI primers and Arm-PCR of CDR3 regions built TCR beta libraries. TCRdb passed the multiplex PCR reads through MiXCR, listing each CDR3 protein once. This repertoire shows fewer than 450,000 distinct CDR3 sequences, 23% found once; its top ten account for around 26%. Time point reported: persistent/refractory GD, antithyroid drugs over 5 years with positive TRAb. Preparation of the TCR library used RNA extracted from PBMCs. The collection involved drawing roughly 9.1 milliliters of peripheral blood into EDTA tubes. The sample consisted of peripheral blood mononuclear cells (PBMCs), taken when the disease was refractory, from a patient treated with antithyroid drugs. This clonotype was sampled from a female donor with Graves disease.

The CDR3 DNA sequence: TGCGCCAGCAGCCAAGGACTAGCGGGAATCGGGGAGCTGTTTTTT. Protein: CASSQGLAGIGELFF. V and J are TRBV4-1 and TRBJ2-2; 11 nucleotides line up with TRBD2. Germline V CDR1 and CDR2: MGHRA, YSYEKL. This CDR3 contains 15 residues. Trimming cost V 1 base and J 7 bases; bases outside gene matches: 2.